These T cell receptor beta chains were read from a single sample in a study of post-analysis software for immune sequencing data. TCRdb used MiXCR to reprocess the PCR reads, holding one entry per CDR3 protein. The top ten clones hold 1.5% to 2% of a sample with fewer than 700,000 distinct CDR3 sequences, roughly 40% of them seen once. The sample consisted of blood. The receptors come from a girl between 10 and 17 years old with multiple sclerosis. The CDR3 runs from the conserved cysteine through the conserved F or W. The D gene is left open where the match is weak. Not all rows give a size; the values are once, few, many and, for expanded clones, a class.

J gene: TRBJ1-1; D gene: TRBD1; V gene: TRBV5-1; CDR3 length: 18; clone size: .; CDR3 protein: CASSLPEAGGIGGTEAFF; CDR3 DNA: TGCGCCAGCAGCCTCCCGGAGGCAGGGGGGATTGGTGGCACTGAAGCTTTCTTT
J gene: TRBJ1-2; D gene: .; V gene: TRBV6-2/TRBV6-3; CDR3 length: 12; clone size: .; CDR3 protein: CASSTFPRKPTF; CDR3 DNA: TGTGCCAGCAGCACCTTTCCCAGGAAGCCCACCTTC
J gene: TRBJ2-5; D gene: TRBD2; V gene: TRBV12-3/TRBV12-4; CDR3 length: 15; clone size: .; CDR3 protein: CASLYLAGGGETQYF; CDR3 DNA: TGTGCCAGCCTCTATCTAGCGGGAGGGGGAGAGACCCAGTACTTC
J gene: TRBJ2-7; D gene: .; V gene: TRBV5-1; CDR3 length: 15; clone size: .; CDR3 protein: CASSSGRITTYEQYF; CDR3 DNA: TGCGCCAGCAGCTCGGGACGTATCACGACCTACGAGCAGTACTTC
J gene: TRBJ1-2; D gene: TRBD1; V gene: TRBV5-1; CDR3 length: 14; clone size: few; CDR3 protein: CASSEGQGALGYTF; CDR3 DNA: TGCGCCAGCAGCGAGGGACAGGGGGCGCTTGGCTACACCTTC
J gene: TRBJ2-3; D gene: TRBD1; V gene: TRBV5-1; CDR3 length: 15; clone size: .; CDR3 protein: CASSYDRGLTDTQYF; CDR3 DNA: TGCGCCAGCAGCTACGACAGGGGCCTCACAGATACGCAGTATTTT
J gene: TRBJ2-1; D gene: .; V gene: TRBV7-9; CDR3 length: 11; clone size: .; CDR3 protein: CASQRDNEQFF; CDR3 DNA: TGTGCCAGTCAAAGGGACAATGAGCAGTTCTTC
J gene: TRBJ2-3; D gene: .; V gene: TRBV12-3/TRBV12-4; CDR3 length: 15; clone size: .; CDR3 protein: CASSPSGPSTDAQYF; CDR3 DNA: TGTGCCAGCAGCCCCTCGGGACCCAGCACAGATGCGCAGTATTTT
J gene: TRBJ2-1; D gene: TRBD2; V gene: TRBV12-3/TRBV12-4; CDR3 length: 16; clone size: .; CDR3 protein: CASSPRTSGRFDEQFF; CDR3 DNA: TGTGCCAGCAGTCCCCGGACTAGCGGGAGGTTCGATGAGCAGTTCTTC
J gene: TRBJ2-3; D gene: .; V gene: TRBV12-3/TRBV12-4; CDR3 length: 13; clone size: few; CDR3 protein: CASSFRRADTQYF; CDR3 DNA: TGTGCCAGCAGCTTCCGCCGGGCGGATACGCAGTATTTT